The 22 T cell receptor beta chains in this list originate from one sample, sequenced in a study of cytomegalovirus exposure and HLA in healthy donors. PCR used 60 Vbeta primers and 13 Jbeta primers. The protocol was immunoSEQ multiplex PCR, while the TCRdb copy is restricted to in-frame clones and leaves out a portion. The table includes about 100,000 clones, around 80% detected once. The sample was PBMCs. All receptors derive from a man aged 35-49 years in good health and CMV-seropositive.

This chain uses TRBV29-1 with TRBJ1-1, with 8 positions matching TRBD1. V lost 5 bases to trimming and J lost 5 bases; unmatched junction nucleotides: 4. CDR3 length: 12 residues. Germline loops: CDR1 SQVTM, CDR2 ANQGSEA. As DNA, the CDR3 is TGCAGCGTTAGACAGGGGCTGACTGAAGCTTTCTTT. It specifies CSVRQGLTEAFF.

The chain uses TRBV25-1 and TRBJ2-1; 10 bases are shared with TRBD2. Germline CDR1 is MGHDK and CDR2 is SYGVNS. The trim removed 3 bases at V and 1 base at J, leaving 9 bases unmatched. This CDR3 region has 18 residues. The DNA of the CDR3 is TGTGCCAGCAGTGACCCGACCGGGACTAGCGCTTCCTACAATGAGCAGTTCTTC. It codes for CASSDPTGTSASYNEQFF.

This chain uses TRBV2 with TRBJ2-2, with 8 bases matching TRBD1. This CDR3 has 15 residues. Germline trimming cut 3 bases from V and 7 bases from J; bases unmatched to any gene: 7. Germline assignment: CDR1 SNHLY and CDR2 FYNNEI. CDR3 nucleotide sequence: TGTGCCAGCAGTGAGCAGGGGGCGCAGGGCGGGGAGCTGTTTTTT. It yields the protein CASSEQGAQGGELFF.

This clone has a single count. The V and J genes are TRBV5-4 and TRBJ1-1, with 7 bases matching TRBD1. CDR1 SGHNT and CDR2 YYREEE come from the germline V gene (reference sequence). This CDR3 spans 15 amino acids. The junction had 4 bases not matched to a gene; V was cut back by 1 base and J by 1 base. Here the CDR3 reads CASSLYGTENTEAFF. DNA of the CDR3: TGTGCCAGCAGCTTGTACGGGACAGAGAACACTGAAGCTTTCTTT.

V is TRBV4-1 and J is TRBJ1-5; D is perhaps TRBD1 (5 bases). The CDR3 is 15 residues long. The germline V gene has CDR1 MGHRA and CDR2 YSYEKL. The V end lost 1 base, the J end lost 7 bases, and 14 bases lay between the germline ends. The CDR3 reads CASSQGAGLRQPQHF. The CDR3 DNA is TGCGCCAGCAGCCAAGGTGCAGGGCTGCGCCAGCCCCAGCATTTT.

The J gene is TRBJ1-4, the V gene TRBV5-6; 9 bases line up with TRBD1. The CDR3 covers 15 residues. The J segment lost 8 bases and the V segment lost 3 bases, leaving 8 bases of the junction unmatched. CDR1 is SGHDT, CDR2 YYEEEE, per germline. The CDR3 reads CASSSPGTGWEKLFF. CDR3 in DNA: TGTGCCAGCAGCTCACCCGGGACAGGGTGGGAAAAACTGTTTTTT.

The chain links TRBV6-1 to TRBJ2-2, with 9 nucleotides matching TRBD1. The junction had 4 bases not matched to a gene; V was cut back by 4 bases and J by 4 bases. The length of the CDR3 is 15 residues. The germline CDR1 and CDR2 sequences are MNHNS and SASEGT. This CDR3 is CASSVDRGSTGELFF. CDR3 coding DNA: TGTGCCAGCAGTGTGGACAGGGGCTCCACCGGGGAGCTGTTTTTT.

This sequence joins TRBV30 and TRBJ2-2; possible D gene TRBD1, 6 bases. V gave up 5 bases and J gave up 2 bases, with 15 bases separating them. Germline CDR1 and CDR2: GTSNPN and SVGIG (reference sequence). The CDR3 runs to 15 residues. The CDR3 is CAWPPTGSNTGELFF. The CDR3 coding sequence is TGTGCCTGGCCGCCCACAGGGAGCAACACCGGGGAGCTGTTTTTT.

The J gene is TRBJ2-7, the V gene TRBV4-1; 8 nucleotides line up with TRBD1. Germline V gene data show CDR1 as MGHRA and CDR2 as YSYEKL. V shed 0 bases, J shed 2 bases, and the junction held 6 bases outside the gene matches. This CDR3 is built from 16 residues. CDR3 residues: CASSQDRDRSTYEQYF. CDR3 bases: TGCGCCAGCAGCCAAGATCGGGACAGGAGCACCTACGAGCAGTACTTC.

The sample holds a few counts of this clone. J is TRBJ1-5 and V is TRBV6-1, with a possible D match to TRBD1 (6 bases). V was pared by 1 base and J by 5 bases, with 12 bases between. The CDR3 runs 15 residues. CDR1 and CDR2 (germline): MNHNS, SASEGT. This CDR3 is CASSEVGANYQPQHF. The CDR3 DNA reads TGTGCCAGCAGTGAAGTGGGGGCCAACTATCAGCCCCAGCATTTT.

The CDR3 sequence is CASSYSRTGVRYEQYF. In nucleotides, the CDR3 is TGTGCCAGCAGTTACTCAAGGACAGGGGTGCGGTACGAGCAGTACTTC. This chain joins TRBV6-5 and TRBJ2-7; 9 positions match TRBD1. Germline assignment: CDR1 MNHEY and CDR2 SVGAGI. J was trimmed by 4 bases and V by 0 bases; bases with no gene match: 7. This CDR3 spans 16 amino acids.

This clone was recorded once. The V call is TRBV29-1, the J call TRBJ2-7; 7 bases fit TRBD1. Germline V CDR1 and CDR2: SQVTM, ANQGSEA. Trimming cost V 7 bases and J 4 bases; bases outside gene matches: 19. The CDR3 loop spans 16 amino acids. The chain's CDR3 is CSAYSSLGDRLYEQYF. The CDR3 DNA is TGCAGCGCCTACTCGTCGTTGGGGGACAGACTTTACGAGCAGTACTTC.

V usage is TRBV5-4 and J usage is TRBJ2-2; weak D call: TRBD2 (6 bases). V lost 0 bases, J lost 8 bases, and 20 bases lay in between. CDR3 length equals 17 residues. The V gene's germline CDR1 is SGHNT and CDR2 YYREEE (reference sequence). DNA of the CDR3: TGTGCCAGCAGCTTGGGTAGTAGCGGCTATCTAGGAGGGGAGCTGTTTTTT. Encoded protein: CASSLGSSGYLGGELFF.

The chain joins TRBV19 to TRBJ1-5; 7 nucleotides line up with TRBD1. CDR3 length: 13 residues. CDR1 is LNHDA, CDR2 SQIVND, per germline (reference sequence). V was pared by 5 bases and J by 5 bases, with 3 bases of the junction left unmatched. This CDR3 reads CASSFDRDQPQHF. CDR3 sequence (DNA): TGTGCCAGTAGTTTCGACAGGGATCAGCCCCAGCATTTT.

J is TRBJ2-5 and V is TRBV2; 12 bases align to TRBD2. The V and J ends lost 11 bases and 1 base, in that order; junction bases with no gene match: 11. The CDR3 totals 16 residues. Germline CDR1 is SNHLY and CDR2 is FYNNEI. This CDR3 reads CASHGTSGSFQETQYF. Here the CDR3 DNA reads TGTGCCTCCCATGGGACTAGCGGGTCATTCCAAGAGACCCAGTACTTC.

Here the CDR3 reads CASSLYQGPAFF. In DNA form, the CDR3 reads TGTGCCAGCAGCTTGTACCAGGGGCCGGCTTTCTTT. V is TRBV5-8 and J is TRBJ1-1, with D possibly TRBD1 on 6 matching bases. Germline lookup yields CDR1 SGHTS and CDR2 YDEGEE. V was trimmed by 1 base and J by 11 bases, leaving 12 bases between them. The CDR3 totals 12 residues.

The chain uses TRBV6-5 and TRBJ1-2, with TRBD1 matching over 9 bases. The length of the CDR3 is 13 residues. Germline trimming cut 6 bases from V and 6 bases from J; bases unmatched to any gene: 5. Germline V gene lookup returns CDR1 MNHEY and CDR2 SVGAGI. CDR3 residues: CASSRDRAHGYTF. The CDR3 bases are TGTGCCAGCAGCCGGGACAGGGCCCATGGCTACACCTTC.

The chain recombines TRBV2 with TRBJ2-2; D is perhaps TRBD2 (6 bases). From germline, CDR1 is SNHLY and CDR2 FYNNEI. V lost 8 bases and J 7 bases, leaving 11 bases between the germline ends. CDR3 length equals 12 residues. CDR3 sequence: CASGLGGGELFF. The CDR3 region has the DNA TGTGCCAGCGGGCTCGGGGGCGGGGAGCTGTTTTTT.

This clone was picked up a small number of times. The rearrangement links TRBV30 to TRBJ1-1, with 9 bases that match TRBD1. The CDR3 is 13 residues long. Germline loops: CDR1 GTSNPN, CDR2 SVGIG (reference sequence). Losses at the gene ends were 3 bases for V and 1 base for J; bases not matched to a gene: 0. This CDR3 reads CAWRDRGNTEAFF. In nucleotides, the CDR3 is TGTGCCTGGAGGGACAGGGGGAACACTGAAGCTTTCTTT.

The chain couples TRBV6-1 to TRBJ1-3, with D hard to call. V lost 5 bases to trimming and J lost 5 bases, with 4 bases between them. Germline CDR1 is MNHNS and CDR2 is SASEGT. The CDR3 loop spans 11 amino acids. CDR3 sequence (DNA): TGTGCCAGCAGTTCAAGAAACACCATATATTTT. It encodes CASSSRNTIYF.

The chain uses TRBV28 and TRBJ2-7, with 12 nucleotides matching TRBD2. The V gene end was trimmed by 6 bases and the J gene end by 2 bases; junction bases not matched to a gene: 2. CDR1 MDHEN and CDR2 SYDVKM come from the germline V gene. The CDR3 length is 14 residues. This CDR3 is CASRTSGGTYEQYF. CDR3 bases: TGTGCCAGCAGAACTAGCGGGGGGACCTACGAGCAGTACTTC. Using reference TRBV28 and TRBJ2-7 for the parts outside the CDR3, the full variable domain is DVKVTQSSRYLVKRTGEKVFLECVQDMDHENMFWYRQDPGLGLRLIYFSYDVKMKEKGDIPEGYSVSREKKERFSLILESASTNQTSMYLCASRTSGGTYEQYFGPGTRLTVT.

CDR3: CASSAAGGLLEGYTF. In DNA form, the CDR3 reads TGTGCCAGCAGCGCCGCAGGGGGCCTATTGGAGGGCTACACCTTC. The chain couples TRBV9 to TRBJ1-2, with 8 bases identical to TRBD1. CDR1 SGDLS and CDR2 YYNGEE come from the germline V gene. The CDR3 has 15 residues. V shed 3 bases, J shed 8 bases, and the junction held 12 bases outside the gene matches.